Given below is one TCR beta chain in context. What it binds is not known. This CDR3 is 16 amino acids long. Germline lookup yields CDR1 SGHRS and CDR2 YFSETQ. Trimming cost V 2 bases and J 3 bases; bases outside gene matches: 3. Amplification used 60 Vbeta primers and 13 Jbeta primers. Assay: immunoSEQ multiplex PCR; the TCRdb copy retains only in-frame clones and omits some. The sample holds about 69,000 clones; about 75% are singletons and the top ten take 3% to 3.5%. The data stem from a study of cytomegalovirus exposure and HLA in healthy donors. General study findings and limits: The authors later found HLA-associated TCR beta chains more clonally expanded than equally common others. Later on, an analysis showed TCR association rates differing by HLA locus, with DRB1 the most and HLA-C the fewest.

Sequencing input: PBMCs. V is TRBV5-1 and J is TRBJ2-3; 13 positions match TRBD2. The TCR originated in a man between 18 and 29 years old in good health and CMV-seronegative. CDR3 DNA sequence: TGCGCCAGCAGCTTTACTAGCGGGGGGGGAACAGATACGCAGTATTTT. Translated: CASSFTSGGGTDTQYF.